The present T cell receptor (beta chain) was sequenced within a study of PD-1 blockade in classical Hodgkin lymphoma. General observations from the study: Repertoires differed for reasons still undefined, possibly disease activity or prior therapy. Reported baseline diversity: healthy donors highest, relapsed/refractory patients lowest.

Germline V gene sequence: CDR1 MNHNS, CDR2 SASEGT. V lost 5 bases and J 7 bases, leaving 18 bases between the germline ends. CDR3 length equals 15 residues. Time point given: newly diagnosed, previously untreated cHL patient sample. Purified CD4+ T cells were obtained from thawed PBMCs through magnetic negative selection. Untreated, newly diagnosed classical Hodgkin lymphoma PBMCs served for comparison. Notes on this clone: Its antigen is undetermined.

TCRdb's table, derived via immunoSEQ multiplex PCR, lists solely in-frame clones and lacks some. The table includes just under 20,000 clones, around four fifths detected once. The rearrangement links TRBV6-1 to TRBJ2-1; weak D call: TRBD2 (6 bases). The source material was CD4+ T cells from blood. The TCR sequence derives from a human donor with classical Hodgkin lymphoma. The CDR3 region is CASSQTTRGSNEQFF. The CDR3 bases are TGTGCCAGCAGTCAGACTACCCGGGGGTCTAATGAGCAGTTCTTC.